This T cell receptor beta chain appears in the sequencing data of a study of blood T cell repertoires in COVID-19. Study information: Spain, Italy and the United States supplied samples that represented acute and convalescent COVID-19.

The method was immunoSEQ multiplex PCR; TCRdb's version includes in-frame clones alone and lacks a portion of them. The sample carries roughly 59,000 clones, 70% to 80% recorded once. Germline V gene lookup returns CDR1 SQVTM and CDR2 ANQGSEA. Germline trimming cut 3 bases from V and 5 bases from J; bases unmatched to any gene: 1. This CDR3 spans 13 amino acids. This clonotype originated in an elderly man with acute or convalescent COVID-19. The V gene is TRBV29-1, the J gene TRBJ2-3, with TRBD2 matching 11 bases. The sample was peripheral blood. The CDR3 coding sequence is TGCAGCGTTGATAGCGGGGGGGTAGATACGCAGTATTTT. Protein: CSVDSGGVDTQYF.